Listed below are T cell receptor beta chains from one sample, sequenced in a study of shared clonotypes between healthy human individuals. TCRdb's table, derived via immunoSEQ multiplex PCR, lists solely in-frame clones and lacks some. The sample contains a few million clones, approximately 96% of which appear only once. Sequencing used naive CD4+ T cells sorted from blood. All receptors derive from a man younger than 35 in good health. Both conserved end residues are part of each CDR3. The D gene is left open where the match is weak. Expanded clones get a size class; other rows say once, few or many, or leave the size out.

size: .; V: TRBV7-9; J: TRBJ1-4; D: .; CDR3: CASSFGGAGEKLFF; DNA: TGTGCCAGCAGCTTTGGGGGCGCGGGAGAAAAACTGTTTTTT
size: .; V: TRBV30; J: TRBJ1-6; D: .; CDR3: CAWSEAGGSPLHF; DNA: TGTGCCTGGAGTGAGGCGGGTGGTTCACCCCTCCACTTT
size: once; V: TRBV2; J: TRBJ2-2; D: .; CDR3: CASRKEGVDVGELFF; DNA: TGTGCCAGCAGGAAGGAGGGAGTGGATGTCGGGGAGCTGTTTTTT
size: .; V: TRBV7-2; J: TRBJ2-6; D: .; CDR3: CASSLSSGKSSGANVLTF; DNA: TGTGCCAGCAGCCTGTCATCGGGCAAAAGCTCTGGGGCCAACGTCCTGACTTTC
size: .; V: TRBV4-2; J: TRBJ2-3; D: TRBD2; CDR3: CASSQVGGVSPDTQYF; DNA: TGTGCCAGCAGCCAAGTTGGGGGGGTTTCCCCCGATACGCAGTATTTT
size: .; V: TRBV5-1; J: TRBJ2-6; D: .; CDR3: CASSLGRATSGANVLTF; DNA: TGCGCCAGCAGCTTGGGAAGGGCAACCTCTGGGGCCAACGTCCTGACTTTC
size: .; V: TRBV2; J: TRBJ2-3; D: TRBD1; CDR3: CASSWTGWASDTQYF; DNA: TGTGCCAGCAGTTGGACAGGGTGGGCCTCGGATACGCAGTATTTT
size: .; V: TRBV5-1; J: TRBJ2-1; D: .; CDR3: CASSLRQGWNEQFF; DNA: TGCGCCAGCAGCTTACGGCAGGGGTGGAATGAGCAGTTCTTC
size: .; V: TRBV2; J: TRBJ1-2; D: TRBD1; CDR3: CASSLQGARSGYTF; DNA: TGTGCCAGCAGTCTACAGGGGGCGAGGAGTGGCTACACCTTC
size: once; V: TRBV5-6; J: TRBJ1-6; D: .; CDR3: CASSLRDTRSPLHF; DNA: TGTGCCAGCAGCTTGAGGGACACTAGGTCACCCCTCCACTTT
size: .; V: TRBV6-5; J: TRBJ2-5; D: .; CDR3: CASSYSNPRAQETQYF; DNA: TGTGCCAGCAGTTACAGTAACCCCAGGGCCCAAGAGACCCAGTACTTC
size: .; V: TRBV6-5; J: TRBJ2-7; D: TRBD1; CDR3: CASRLRDRSYEQYF; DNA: TGTGCCAGCAGGTTGAGGGACAGATCCTACGAGCAGTACTTC
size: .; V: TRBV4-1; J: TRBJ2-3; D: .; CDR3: CASSLSVTDTQYF; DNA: TGCGCCAGCAGTTTATCAGTCACAGATACGCAGTATTTT
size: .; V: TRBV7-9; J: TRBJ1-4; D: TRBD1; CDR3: CASSLGGQGIEKLFF; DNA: TGTGCCAGCAGCCTTGGGGGACAGGGGATTGAAAAACTGTTTTTT
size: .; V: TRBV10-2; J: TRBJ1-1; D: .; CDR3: CASSESSGATFF; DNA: TGCGCCAGCAGTGAGTCTTCAGGGGCGACTTTCTTT
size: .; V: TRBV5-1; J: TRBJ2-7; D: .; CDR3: CASSPDTGAREQYF; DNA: TGCGCCAGCAGCCCAGACACGGGAGCTAGGGAGCAGTACTTC
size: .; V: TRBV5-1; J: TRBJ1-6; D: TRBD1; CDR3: CASSLRQGRDSPLHF; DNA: TGCGCCAGCAGCTTACGACAGGGACGGGATTCACCCCTCCACTTT
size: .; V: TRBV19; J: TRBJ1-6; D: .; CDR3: CASGKRTVDNSPLHF; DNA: TGTGCCAGTGGAAAGAGGACGGTCGATAATTCACCCCTCCACTTT
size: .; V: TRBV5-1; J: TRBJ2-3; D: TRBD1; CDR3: CASRKGQATDTQYF; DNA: TGCGCCAGCAGGAAAGGACAGGCCACAGATACGCAGTATTTT
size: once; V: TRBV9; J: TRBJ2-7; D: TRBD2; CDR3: CASSEGLAGSMDEQYF; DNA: TGTGCCAGCAGCGAGGGACTAGCGGGATCCATGGACGAGCAGTACTTC
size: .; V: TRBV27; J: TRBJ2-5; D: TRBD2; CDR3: CASSLKGTSGGRRETQYF; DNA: TGTGCCAGCAGTTTAAAGGGGACTAGCGGGGGCCGCCGGGAGACCCAGTACTTC
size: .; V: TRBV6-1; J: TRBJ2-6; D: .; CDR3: CASSVFIRDSGANVLTF; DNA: TGTGCCAGCAGTGTATTTATTCGGGACTCTGGGGCCAACGTCCTGACTTTC
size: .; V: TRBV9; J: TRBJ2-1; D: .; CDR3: CASSVGEGNEQFF; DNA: TGTGCCAGCAGCGTAGGAGAAGGGAATGAGCAGTTCTTC
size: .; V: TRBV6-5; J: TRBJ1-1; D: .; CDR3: CASSSGVTEAFF; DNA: TGTGCCAGCAGTTCAGGGGTCACTGAAGCTTTCTTT
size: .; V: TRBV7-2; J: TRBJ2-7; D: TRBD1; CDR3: CASSLFSGQGTKEQYF; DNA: TGTGCCAGCAGCTTATTTTCGGGACAGGGAACTAAAGAGCAGTACTTC
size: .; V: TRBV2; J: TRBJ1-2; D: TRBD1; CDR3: CASSGDRADGYTF; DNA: TGTGCCAGCAGTGGGGACAGGGCCGATGGCTACACCTTC
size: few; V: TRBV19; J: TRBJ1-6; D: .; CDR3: CASIGTWDSPLHF; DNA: TGTGCCTCCATCGGGACATGGGATTCACCCCTCCACTTT
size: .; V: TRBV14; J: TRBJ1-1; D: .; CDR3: CASAPVGQPAFF; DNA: TGTGCCAGCGCGCCCGTTGGTCAGCCAGCTTTCTTT
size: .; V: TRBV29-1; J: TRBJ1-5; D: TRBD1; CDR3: CSVATGARDNQPQHF; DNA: TGCAGCGTTGCGACAGGGGCCCGGGATAATCAGCCCCAGCATTTT
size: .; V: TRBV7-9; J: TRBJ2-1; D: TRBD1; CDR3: CASSSRTGSNEQFF; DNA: TGTGCCAGCAGCTCCCGGACAGGAAGCAATGAGCAGTTCTTC
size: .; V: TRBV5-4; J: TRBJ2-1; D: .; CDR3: CASSPTTFSYNEQFF; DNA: TGTGCCAGCAGCCCTACCACCTTCTCCTACAATGAGCAGTTCTTC
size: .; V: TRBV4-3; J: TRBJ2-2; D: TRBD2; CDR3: CASSQAGGSGRDRTGELFF; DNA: TGCGCCAGCAGCCAAGCGGGAGGTAGCGGGAGGGATCGGACCGGGGAGCTGTTTTTT
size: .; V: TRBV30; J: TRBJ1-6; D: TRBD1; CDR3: CAWSGTGKGSPLHF; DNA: TGTGCCTGGAGTGGGACAGGGAAGGGGTCACCCCTCCACTTT
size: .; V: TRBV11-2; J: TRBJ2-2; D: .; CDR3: CASRDTTVNTGELFF; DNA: TGTGCCAGCAGAGACACGACAGTGAACACCGGGGAGCTGTTTTTT
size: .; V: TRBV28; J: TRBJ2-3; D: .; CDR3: CASSAPPTDTQYF; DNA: TGTGCCAGCAGTGCCCCCCCCACAGATACGCAGTATTTT
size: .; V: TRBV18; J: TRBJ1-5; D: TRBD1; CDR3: CASSPQGQGGGQPQHF; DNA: TGTGCCAGCTCACCCCAAGGACAGGGAGGAGGTCAGCCCCAGCATTTT
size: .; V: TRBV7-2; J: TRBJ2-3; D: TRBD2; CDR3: CASSSGGRASDTQYF; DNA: TGTGCCAGCAGCTCCGGGGGGAGGGCCTCAGATACGCAGTATTTT
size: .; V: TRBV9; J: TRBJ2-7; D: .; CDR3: CASSAERASEQYF; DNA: TGTGCCAGCAGCGCAGAGCGCGCCTCGGAGCAGTACTTC
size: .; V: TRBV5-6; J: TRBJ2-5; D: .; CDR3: CASSLVSELVRETQYF; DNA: TGTGCCAGCAGCTTGGTGTCAGAACTCGTCCGGGAGACCCAGTACTTC
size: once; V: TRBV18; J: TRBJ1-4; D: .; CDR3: CASSPQVSKEKLFF; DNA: TGTGCCAGCTCACCCCAGGTATCGAAAGAAAAACTGTTTTTT
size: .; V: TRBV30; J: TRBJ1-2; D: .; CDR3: CAWSVRAGLYGYTF; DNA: TGTGCCTGGAGTGTACGGGCGGGGCTCTATGGCTACACCTTC
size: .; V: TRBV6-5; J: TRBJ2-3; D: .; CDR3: CASAPAGAGTQYF; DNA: TGTGCCAGCGCCCCGGCGGGGGCCGGCACGCAGTATTTT
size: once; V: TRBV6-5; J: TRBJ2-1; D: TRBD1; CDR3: CASSYPMTGQQFF; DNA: TGTGCCAGCAGTTACCCTATGACAGGGCAGCAGTTCTTC
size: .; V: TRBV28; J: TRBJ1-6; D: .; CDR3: CASSYNSPLHF; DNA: TGTGCCAGCAGTTATAATTCACCCCTCCACTTT
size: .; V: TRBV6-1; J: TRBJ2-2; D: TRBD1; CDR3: CASAGQGVNTGELFF; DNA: TGTGCCAGCGCCGGGCAGGGGGTGAACACCGGGGAGCTGTTTTTT
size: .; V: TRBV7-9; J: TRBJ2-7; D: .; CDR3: CASSLPGPGEQYF; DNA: TGTGCCAGCAGCTTACCGGGGCCCGGCGAGCAGTACTTC
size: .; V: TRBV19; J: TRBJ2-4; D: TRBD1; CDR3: CASSIGPGQGKNIQYF; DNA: TGTGCCAGTAGTATAGGCCCGGGACAGGGGAAAAACATTCAGTACTTC
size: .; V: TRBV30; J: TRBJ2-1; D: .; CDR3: CAWRAYSYNEQFF; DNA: TGTGCCTGGAGAGCGTACTCCTACAATGAGCAGTTCTTC
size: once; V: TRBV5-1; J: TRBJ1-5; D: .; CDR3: CASSRDGDHNQPQHF; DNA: TGCGCCAGCAGCCGGGACGGAGATCACAATCAGCCCCAGCATTTT